The sample holds many counts of the clone carrying this T cell receptor beta chain. The data stem from a study of low-dose radiotherapy and immunotherapy resistance in tumors. Study-wide background: Each fraction given to Cohort 2 every two weeks delivered 1 Gy, and the total reached 13 Gy over 26 weeks.

Alpha and beta chains were covered, as first-strand cDNA relied on TRAV- and TRBV-specific primers. With a V-primer adapter and a constant-region primer, TCRs were amplified for about 19 PCR cycles. TCRdb re-called the reads with MiXCR, one entry per CDR3 protein. The sample lists tens of thousands of distinct CDR3 sequences, roughly 20% occurring once. Regarding time point: after trial treatment. Treatment meaning: LDRT plus nivolumab, ipilimumab, low-dose cyclophosphamide and aspirin (RACIN trial). Donors received a regimen that comprised nivolumab, ipilimumab, aspirin, low-dose cyclophosphamide and low-dose radiotherapy. Eligibility was restricted to patients presenting with advanced solid tumors that lacked tumor-infiltrating lymphocytes. This clonotype originated in a female donor with ovarian cancer. Sequencing used PBMCs, obtained after low-dose radiotherapy plus immunotherapy.

CDR3 residues: CASSTIWGWGVDTEAFF. CDR3 sequence (DNA): TGTGCCAGCAGCACCATATGGGGCTGGGGGGTGGACACTGAAGCTTTCTTT. The V call is TRBV12-3 or TRBV12-4, the J call TRBJ1-1; perhaps TRBD1 as D (5 bases). V was clipped by 6 bases and J by 3 bases, with 23 bases between them. The CDR3 is 17 residues long.